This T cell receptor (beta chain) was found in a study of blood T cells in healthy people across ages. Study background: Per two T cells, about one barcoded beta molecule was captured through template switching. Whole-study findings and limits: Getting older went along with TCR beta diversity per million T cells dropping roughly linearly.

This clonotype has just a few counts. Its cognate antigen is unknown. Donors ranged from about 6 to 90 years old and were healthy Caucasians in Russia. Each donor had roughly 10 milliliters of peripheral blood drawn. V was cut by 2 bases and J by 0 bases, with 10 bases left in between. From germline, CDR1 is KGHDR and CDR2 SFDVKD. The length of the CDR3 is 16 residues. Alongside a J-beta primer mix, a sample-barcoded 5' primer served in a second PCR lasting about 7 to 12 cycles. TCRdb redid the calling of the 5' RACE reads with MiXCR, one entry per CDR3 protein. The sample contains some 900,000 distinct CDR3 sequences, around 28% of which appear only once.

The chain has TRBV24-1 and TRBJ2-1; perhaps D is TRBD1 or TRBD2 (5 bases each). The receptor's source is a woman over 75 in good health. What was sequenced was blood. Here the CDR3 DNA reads TGTGCCACCAGTGATTCGTCGGGGCTCTCCTACAATGAGCAGTTCTTC. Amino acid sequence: CATSDSSGLSYNEQFF.